The following is a TCR beta chain sequence with its context. The sample belongs to a study of blood T cells in healthy people across ages. V was pared by 6 bases and J by 6 bases, with 8 bases of the junction left unmatched. This CDR3 region has 15 residues. The germline gives CDR1 MNHEY, CDR2 SVGAGI. A second PCR of roughly 7 to 11 cycles used a sample-barcoded 5' primer and a J-beta primer mix. TCRdb passed the 5' RACE reads through MiXCR, listing each CDR3 protein once. The data show fewer than 700,000 distinct CDR3 sequences, about 43% seen once. The chain links TRBV6-5 to TRBJ1-5, with TRBD1 identical over 10 bases. This receptor was taken from a man at least 80 years old in good health. Sequencing used blood. The CDR3 is CASSLTGGGSQPQHF. In DNA form, the CDR3 reads TGTGCCAGCAGCCTGACAGGGGGCGGGAGTCAGCCCCAGCATTTT.